This entry describes one TCR beta chain. Its antigen is unknown. This entry comes from a study of blood T cells in healthy people across ages. Trimming took off 3 bases at V and 5 bases at J, with 16 bases between the two ends. This CDR3 is 15 amino acids long. Germline lookup yields CDR1 SGHNT and CDR2 YYREEE (reference sequence). PCR was performed a second time for about 6 to 11 cycles using a sample-barcoded 5' primer and a J-beta primer mix. Researchers report that a template-switch adaptor with 12 random nucleotides tagged each cDNA molecule. TCRdb analysed the 5' RACE reads with MiXCR anew, one entry per CDR3 protein. The data show roughly 1.9 million distinct CDR3 sequences, around 42% seen once. Total RNA, at least 5 micrograms per sample, was extracted from PBMCs. Study-level results: Estimates of total diversity, which came from one million sequenced T cells, were considered to be underestimates.

The genes are TRBV5-4 and TRBJ2-3, with D possibly being TRBD2 (5 bases). Sequencing was done on a sample of blood. The source of this sequence is a human donor in good health. CDR3: CASSSATSPRDTQYF. The CDR3 DNA reads TGTGCCAGCAGCTCCGCAACTAGTCCGAGAGATACGCAGTATTTT.